These 20 T cell receptor beta chains were sequenced from one sample in a study of T cell changes during pregnancy in multiple sclerosis. Profiling relied on immunoSEQ multiplex PCR, and the TCRdb table lists in-frame clones only, not all of them. The data contain approximately 73,000 clones, around 94% of them singletons. Here the sequenced sample was CD4+ T cells from peripheral blood mononuclear cells, taken before pregnancy. The origin of the receptors is a female donor with multiple sclerosis, enrolled in a pregnancy study.

The gene calls are TRBV7-6 and TRBJ2-1, with 7 bases aligning to TRBD1. Germline lookup yields CDR1 SGHVS and CDR2 FNYEAQ. The CDR3 runs 16 residues. The V gene end was trimmed by 1 base and the J gene end by 8 bases; junction bases not matched to a gene: 11. The CDR3 spells CASSLGRDRRSHEQFF. The CDR3 nucleotides are TGTGCCAGCAGCTTAGGCCGGGACAGAAGAAGTCATGAGCAGTTCTTC.

This sequence joins TRBV9 and TRBJ2-1; 9 nucleotides match TRBD2. This CDR3 has 17 residues. Germline assignment: CDR1 SGDLS and CDR2 YYNGEE. The V and J ends lost 4 bases and 7 bases, in that order; junction bases with no gene match: 15. The CDR3 bases are TGTGCCAGCAGCCTCTTCCTAGGCGGGGGGGCTTATAATGAGCAGTTCTTC. Translating gives CASSLFLGGGAYNEQFF.

The rearrangement joins TRBV20-1 to TRBJ1-1; D uncertain. The length of the CDR3 is 10 residues. Trimming stripped 6 bases from V and 3 bases from J, with 5 bases between. Per germline, CDR1 DFQATT and CDR2 SNEGSKA (reference sequence). The CDR3: CSARYTEAFF. CDR3 coding DNA: TGCAGTGCACGGTACACTGAAGCTTTCTTT.

The J gene is TRBJ2-3, the V gene TRBV9; TRBD1 might be the D (5 bases). V was clipped by 0 bases and J by 0 bases, with 8 bases between them. The CDR3 loop spans 15 amino acids. Germline assignment: CDR1 SGDLS and CDR2 YYNGEE. CDR3 sequence (DNA): TGTGCCAGCAGCGTAGCCCCAGGGAGCACAGATACGCAGTATTTT. As protein: CASSVAPGSTDTQYF.

This rearrangement joins TRBV6-1 to TRBJ1-1, with 8 bases lining up with TRBD1. Germline V gene data show CDR1 as MNHNS and CDR2 as SASEGT. The CDR3 covers 13 residues. Germline trimming cut 7 bases from V and 7 bases from J; bases unmatched to any gene: 8. CDR3 residues: CASIGQGLSEAFF. In DNA, the CDR3 is TGTGCCAGCATCGGACAGGGATTAAGTGAAGCTTTCTTT.

This chain links TRBV27 with TRBJ2-7, with D possibly TRBD1 on 5 matching bases. This CDR3 spans 15 amino acids. The V and J ends lost 2 bases and 0 bases respectively, with 11 bases between them. The germline V gene encodes CDR1 MNHEY and CDR2 SMNVEV (reference sequence). CDR3 protein: CASSLKTDFSYEQYF. The CDR3 coding sequence is TGTGCCAGCAGTTTAAAGACAGACTTCTCCTACGAGCAGTACTTC.

About this clone itself: The identical CDR3 is also encoded by other nucleotide sequences in the sample. This chain connects TRBV27 to TRBJ2-3; D might be TRBD2 (6 bases). Germline CDR1 and CDR2: MNHEY and SMNVEV (reference sequence). V was shortened by 3 bases and J by 5 bases, with 12 bases between the two germline ends. There are 14 residues in the CDR3. The CDR3 region has the DNA TGTGCCAGCAGTTTGGCTGCCGGGGGAGATACGCAGTATTTT. Translation gives CASSLAAGGDTQYF.

The V gene is TRBV29-1, the J gene TRBJ2-1; 9 bases are shared with TRBD2. J lost 7 bases, V lost 5 bases, and 12 bases had no gene match. The CDR3 covers 15 residues. Germline-derived CDR1 and CDR2 are SQVTM and ANQGSEA. The CDR3 is CSVSDLAGVVNEQFF. CDR3 bases: TGCAGCGTTTCTGATTTAGCGGGAGTTGTGAATGAGCAGTTCTTC.

This clone was seen a handful of times. J is TRBJ2-1 and V is TRBV6-5; 8 bases match TRBD2. V was clipped by 0 bases and J by 2 bases; unmatched bases: 3. This CDR3 contains 16 residues. CDR1 is MNHEY, CDR2 SVGAGI, per germline. The DNA of the CDR3 is TGTGCCAGCAGTTACTCACCGGGGGGGACCTACAATGAGCAGTTCTTC. This translates into CASSYSPGGTYNEQFF.

The rearrangement links TRBV19 to TRBJ2-7; 8 nucleotides agree with TRBD2. The germline V gene has CDR1 LNHDA and CDR2 SQIVND (reference sequence). The CDR3 is 15 amino acids. The V segment lost 3 bases and the J segment 3 bases; nucleotides outside the gene matches: 7. CDR3: CASSIFRGGDYEQYF. CDR3 nucleotides: TGTGCCAGTAGTATCTTCCGGGGGGGTGACTACGAGCAGTACTTC. Full variable domain (missing parts from reference TRBV19 and TRBJ2-7): DGGITQSPKYLFRKEGQNVTLSCEQNLNHDAMYWYRQDPGQGLRLIYYSQIVNDFQKGDIAEGYSVSREKKESFPLTVTSAQKNPTAFYLCASSIFRGGDYEQYFGPGTRLTVT.

The chain has TRBV5-6 and TRBJ1-1; no clear D gene. The CDR3 loop spans 13 amino acids. Germline V gene sequence: CDR1 SGHDT, CDR2 YYEEEE. V was clipped by 0 bases and J by 8 bases, with 11 bases between them. This CDR3 is CASSLVRGGEAFF. The DNA of the CDR3 is TGTGCCAGCAGCTTGGTTCGGGGTGGAGAAGCTTTCTTT.

J is TRBJ2-7 and V is TRBV19; D perhaps matches TRBD1 (6 bases). The CDR3 length is 16 residues. Per the germline V gene, CDR1 is LNHDA and CDR2 is SQIVND (reference sequence). V was shortened by 7 bases and J by 2 bases, with 21 bases between the two germline ends. Here the CDR3 DNA reads TGTGCCAGTACCGAGGGGGAGACAAGGGGTGCCTACGAGCAGTACTTC. Protein sequence: CASTEGETRGAYEQYF.

This chain uses TRBV28 with TRBJ1-1; D uncertain. V lost 6 bases and J lost 3, with 8 bases in between. This CDR3 contains 12 residues. Per the germline V gene, CDR1 is MDHEN and CDR2 is SYDVKM. The CDR3 spells CASSFRDTEAFF. CDR3 bases: TGTGCCAGCAGCTTTCGGGACACTGAAGCTTTCTTT. Combining the CDR3 with reference TRBV28 and TRBJ1-1 gives the whole variable domain DVKVTQSSRYLVKRTGEKVFLECVQDMDHENMFWYRQDPGLGLRLIYFSYDVKMKEKGDIPEGYSVSREKKERFSLILESASTNQTSMYLCASSFRDTEAFFGQGTRLTVV.

The chain links TRBV6-1 to TRBJ1-4; 12 bases agree with TRBD1. The CDR3 spans 14 residues. The V and J ends lost 5 bases and 8 bases, in that order; junction bases with no gene match: 3. Per the germline V gene, CDR1 is MNHNS and CDR2 is SASEGT. For the CDR3, the DNA is TGTGCCAGCAGTTGGGACAGGGGGCTGGAAAAACTGTTTTTT. Protein product: CASSWDRGLEKLFF.

J is TRBJ2-7 and V is TRBV28, with 9 positions matching TRBD1. The CDR3 runs to 15 residues. Germline V lookup: CDR1 MDHEN, CDR2 SYDVKM. V shed 5 bases, J shed 6 bases, and the junction held 11 bases outside the gene matches. The CDR3 DNA reads TGTGCCAGCAGTCCATTGGGACAGGGTGGCAGCGAGCAGTACTTC. Its protein product is CASSPLGQGGSEQYF.

The CDR3 DNA sequence: TGTGCCAGCAGTTACTCTCATAGCAATCAGCCCCAGCATTTT. This gives the protein CASSYSHSNQPQHF. V usage is TRBV6-5 and J usage is TRBJ1-5; D not certain. Trimming removed 0 bases at V and 0 bases at J, with 3 bases between. Germline V gene lookup returns CDR1 MNHEY and CDR2 SVGAGI. CDR3 length equals 14 residues.

This sequence joins TRBV2 and TRBJ2-5, with 12 positions matching TRBD2. V lost 6 bases and J lost 5; bases outside the gene matches: 7. The CDR3 is 15 amino acids. Germline CDR1 reads SNHLY; CDR2 reads FYNNEI. The CDR3 DNA is TGTGCCAGCAGAGCGACTAGCGGGGGATGGGAGACCCAGTACTTC. Translated, it gives CASRATSGGWETQYF.

The V and J genes are TRBV11-2 and TRBJ2-2, with TRBD1 matching 7 bases. This CDR3 comprises 17 residues. Germline assignment: CDR1 SGHAT and CDR2 FQNNGV. Losses at the gene ends were 0 bases for V and 3 bases for J; bases not matched to a gene: 7. CDR3 in DNA: TGTGCCAGCAGCTTAGACCTACAGGGGTTGTACACCGGGGAGCTGTTTTTT. Its protein is CASSLDLQGLYTGELFF.

DNA of the CDR3: TGTGCCAGCAGCTTGGATGGGGGGGAGAGTGGCTACACCTTC. It translates to CASSLDGGESGYTF. The chain employs TRBV5-5 and TRBJ1-2, with D possibly TRBD1 on 5 matching bases. V was cut by 0 bases and J by 7 bases, with 13 bases left in between. The CDR3 totals 14 residues. Germline V gene data show CDR1 as SGHKS and CDR2 as YYEKEE (reference sequence).

The gene calls are TRBV7-2 and TRBJ2-3; the D gene is possibly TRBD1 (6 bases). Trimming pared 6 bases from V and 7 bases from J, leaving 17 bases between. CDR3 length: 14 residues. Germline V gene data show CDR1 as SGHTA and CDR2 as FQGNSA. The CDR3 bases are TGTGCCAGCAGTTTCGGCACAGGGAGAAATACGCAGTATTTT. It yields the protein CASSFGTGRNTQYF.